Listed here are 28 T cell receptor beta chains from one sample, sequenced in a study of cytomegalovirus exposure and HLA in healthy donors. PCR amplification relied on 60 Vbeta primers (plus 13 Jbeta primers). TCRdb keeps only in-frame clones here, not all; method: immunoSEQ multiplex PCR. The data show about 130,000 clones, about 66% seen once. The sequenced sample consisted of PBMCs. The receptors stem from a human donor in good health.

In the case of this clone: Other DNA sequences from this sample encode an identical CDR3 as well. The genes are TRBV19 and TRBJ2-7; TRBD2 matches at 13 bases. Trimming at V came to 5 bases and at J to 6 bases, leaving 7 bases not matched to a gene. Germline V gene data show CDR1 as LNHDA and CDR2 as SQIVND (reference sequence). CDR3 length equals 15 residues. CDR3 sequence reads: CASSPRTSGSFEQYF. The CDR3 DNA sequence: TGTGCCAGTAGTCCCCGGACTAGCGGGAGCTTCGAGCAGTACTTC.

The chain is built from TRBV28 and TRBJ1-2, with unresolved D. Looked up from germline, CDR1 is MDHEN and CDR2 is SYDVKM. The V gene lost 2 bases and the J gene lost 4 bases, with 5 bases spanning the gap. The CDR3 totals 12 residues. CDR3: CASSLRAYGYTF. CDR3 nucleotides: TGTGCCAGCAGTTTAAGAGCCTATGGCTACACCTTC.

CDR3 protein: CASSLSGANVLTF. In DNA form, the CDR3 reads TGTGCCAGCAGTTTGAGTGGGGCCAACGTCCTGACTTTC. The chain employs TRBV28 and TRBJ2-6; no definite D call. The CDR3 runs 13 residues. Per the germline V gene, CDR1 is MDHEN and CDR2 is SYDVKM. V was pared by 3 bases and J by 3 bases, with 3 bases between.

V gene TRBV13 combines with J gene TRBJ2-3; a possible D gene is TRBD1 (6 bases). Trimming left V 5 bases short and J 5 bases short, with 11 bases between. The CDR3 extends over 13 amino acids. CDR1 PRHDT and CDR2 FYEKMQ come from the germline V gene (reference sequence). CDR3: CASSGQPGDTQYF. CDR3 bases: TGTGCCAGCAGCGGACAGCCAGGAGATACGCAGTATTTT.

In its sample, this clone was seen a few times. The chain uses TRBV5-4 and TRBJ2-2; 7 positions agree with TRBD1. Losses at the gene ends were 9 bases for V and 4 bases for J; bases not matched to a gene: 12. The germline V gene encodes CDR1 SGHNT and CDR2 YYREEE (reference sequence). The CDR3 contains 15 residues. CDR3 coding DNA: TGTGCCACCCACACGCCCAGGGGGACCACCGGGGAGCTGTTTTTT. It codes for CATHTPRGTTGELFF.

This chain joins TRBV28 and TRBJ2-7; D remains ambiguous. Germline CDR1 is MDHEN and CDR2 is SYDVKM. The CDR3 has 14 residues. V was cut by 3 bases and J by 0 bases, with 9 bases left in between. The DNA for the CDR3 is TGTGCCAGCAGTTTCGCGCAGGACTCCTACGAGCAGTACTTC. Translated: CASSFAQDSYEQYF. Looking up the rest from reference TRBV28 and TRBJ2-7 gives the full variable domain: DVKVTQSSRYLVKRTGEKVFLECVQDMDHENMFWYRQDPGLGLRLIYFSYDVKMKEKGDIPEGYSVSREKKERFSLILESASTNQTSMYLCASSFAQDSYEQYFGPGTRLTVT.

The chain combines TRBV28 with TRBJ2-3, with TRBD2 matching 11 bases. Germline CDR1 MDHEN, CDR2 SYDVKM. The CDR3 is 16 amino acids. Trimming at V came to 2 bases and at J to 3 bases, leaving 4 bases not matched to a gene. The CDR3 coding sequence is TGTGCCAGCAGTTTAGTAGCGGGAGGGCCAACAGATACGCAGTATTTT. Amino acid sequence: CASSLVAGGPTDTQYF.

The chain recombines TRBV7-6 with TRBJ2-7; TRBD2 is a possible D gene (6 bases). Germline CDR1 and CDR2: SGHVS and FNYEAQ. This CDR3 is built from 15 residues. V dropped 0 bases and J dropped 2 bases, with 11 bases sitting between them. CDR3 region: CASSLASGDAYEQYF. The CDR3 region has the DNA TGTGCCAGCAGCTTAGCGTCGGGAGATGCCTACGAGCAGTACTTC. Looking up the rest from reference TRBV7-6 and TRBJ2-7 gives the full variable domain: GAGVSQSPRYKVTKRGQDVALRCDPISGHVSLYWYRQALGQGPEFLTYFNYEAQQDKSGLPNDRFSAERPEGSISTLTIQRTEQRDSAMYRCASSLASGDAYEQYFGPGTRLTVT.

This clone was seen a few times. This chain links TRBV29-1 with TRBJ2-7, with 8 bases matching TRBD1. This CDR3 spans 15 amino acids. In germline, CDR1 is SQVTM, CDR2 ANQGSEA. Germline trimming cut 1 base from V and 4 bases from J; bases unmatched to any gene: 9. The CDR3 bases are TGCAGCGTTGAAGTATCCAGGGGGCGGCCATACGAGCAGTACTTC. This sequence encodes CSVEVSRGRPYEQYF.

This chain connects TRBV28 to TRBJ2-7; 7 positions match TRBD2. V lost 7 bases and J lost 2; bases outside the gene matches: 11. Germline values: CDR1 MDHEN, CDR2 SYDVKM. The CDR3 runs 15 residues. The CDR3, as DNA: TGTGCCAGCACTTCTCCCGGGACTATACCCTACGAGCAGTACTTC. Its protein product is CASTSPGTIPYEQYF.

Written as DNA, the CDR3 is TGTGCCAGCAGCCGAAGACAGAGTTCGAACACTGAAGCTTTCTTT. Protein product: CASSRRQSSNTEAFF. V is TRBV5-4 and J is TRBJ1-1; possibly TRBD1 for D (5 bases). The CDR3 contains 15 residues. CDR1 and CDR2 (germline): SGHNT, YYREEE (reference sequence). V was trimmed by 4 bases and J by 1 base, leaving 14 bases between them.

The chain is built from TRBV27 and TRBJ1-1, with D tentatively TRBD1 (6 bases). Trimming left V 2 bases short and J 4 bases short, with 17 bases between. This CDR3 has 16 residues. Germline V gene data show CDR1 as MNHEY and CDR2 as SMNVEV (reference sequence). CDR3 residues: CASSLRGTGRATEAFF. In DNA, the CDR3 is TGTGCCAGCAGTTTAAGGGGGACCGGTAGGGCCACTGAAGCTTTCTTT.

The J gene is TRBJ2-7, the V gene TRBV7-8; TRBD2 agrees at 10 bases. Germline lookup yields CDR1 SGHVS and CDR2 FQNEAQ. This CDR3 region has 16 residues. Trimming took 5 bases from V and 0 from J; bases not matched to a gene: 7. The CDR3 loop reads CASSLLAGAISYEQYF. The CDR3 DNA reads TGTGCCAGCAGCCTTCTAGCGGGAGCGATCTCCTACGAGCAGTACTTC.

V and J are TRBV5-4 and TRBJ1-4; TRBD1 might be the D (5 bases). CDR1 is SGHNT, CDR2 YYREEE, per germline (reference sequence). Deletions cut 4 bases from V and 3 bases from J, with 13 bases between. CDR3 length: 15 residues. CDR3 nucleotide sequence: TGTGCCAGCAGCCCGGGGGGTCAGGCTAATGAAAAACTGTTTTTT. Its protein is CASSPGGQANEKLFF.

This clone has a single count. DNA of the CDR3: TGTGCCAGCTCACCACTGGGTGCGGCAGCGCCCTACGAGCAGTACTTC. Encoded protein: CASSPLGAAAPYEQYF. This chain uses TRBV18 with TRBJ2-7; D is undetermined. Trimming left V 1 base short and J 2 bases short, with 15 bases between. The CDR3 runs to 16 residues. Germline V gene sequence: CDR1 KGHSH, CDR2 LQKENI.

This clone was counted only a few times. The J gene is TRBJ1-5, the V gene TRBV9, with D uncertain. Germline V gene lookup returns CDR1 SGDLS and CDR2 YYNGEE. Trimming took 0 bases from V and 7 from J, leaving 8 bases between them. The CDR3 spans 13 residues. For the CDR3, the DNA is TGTGCCAGCAGCGTAGGAGAGGGCCAGCCCCAGCATTTT. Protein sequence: CASSVGEGQPQHF.

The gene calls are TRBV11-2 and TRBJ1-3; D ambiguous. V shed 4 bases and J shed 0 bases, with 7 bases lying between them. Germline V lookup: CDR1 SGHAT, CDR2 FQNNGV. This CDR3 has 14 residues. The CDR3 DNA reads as TGTGCCAGCAGCTCCGGTCTCTCTGGAAACACCATATATTTT. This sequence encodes CASSSGLSGNTIYF.

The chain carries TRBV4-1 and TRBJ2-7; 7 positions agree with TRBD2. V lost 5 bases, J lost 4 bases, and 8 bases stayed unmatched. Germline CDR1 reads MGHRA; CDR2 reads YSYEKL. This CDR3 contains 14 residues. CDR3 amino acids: CASSRGLGVYEQYF. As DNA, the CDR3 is TGCGCCAGCAGCAGAGGACTAGGAGTTTACGAGCAGTACTTC.

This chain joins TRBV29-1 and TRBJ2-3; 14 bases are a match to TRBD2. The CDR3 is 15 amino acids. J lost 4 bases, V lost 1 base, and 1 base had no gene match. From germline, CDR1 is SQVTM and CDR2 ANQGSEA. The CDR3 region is CSVEGGLAGADTQYF. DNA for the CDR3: TGCAGCGTTGAAGGGGGACTAGCGGGGGCAGATACGCAGTATTTT.

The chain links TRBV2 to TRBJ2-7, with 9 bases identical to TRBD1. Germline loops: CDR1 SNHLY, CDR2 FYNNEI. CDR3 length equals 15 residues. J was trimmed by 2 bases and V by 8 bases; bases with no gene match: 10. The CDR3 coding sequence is TGTGCCAGCGCTCGTGACAGGGGGGACACCTACGAGCAGTACTTC. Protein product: CASARDRGDTYEQYF. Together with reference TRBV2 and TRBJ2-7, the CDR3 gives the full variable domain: EPEVTQTPSHQVTQMGQEVILRCVPISNHLYFYWYRQILGQKVEFLVSFYNNEISEKSEIFDDQFSVERPDGSNFTLKIRSTKLEDSAMYFCASARDRGDTYEQYFGPGTRLTVT.

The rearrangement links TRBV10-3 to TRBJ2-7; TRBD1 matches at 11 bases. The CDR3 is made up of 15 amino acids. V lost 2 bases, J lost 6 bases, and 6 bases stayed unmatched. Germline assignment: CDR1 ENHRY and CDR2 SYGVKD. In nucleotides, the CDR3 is TGTGCCATCAGTGAGAGAGGACAGGGGGCGCGCGAGCAGTACTTC. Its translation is CAISERGQGAREQYF.

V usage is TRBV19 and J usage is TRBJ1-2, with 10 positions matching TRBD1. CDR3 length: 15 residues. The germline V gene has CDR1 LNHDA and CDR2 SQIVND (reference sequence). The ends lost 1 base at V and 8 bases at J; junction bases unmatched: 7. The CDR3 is CASSIGAGTGDGYTF. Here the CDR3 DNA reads TGTGCCAGTAGTATAGGCGCCGGGACAGGGGACGGCTACACCTTC.

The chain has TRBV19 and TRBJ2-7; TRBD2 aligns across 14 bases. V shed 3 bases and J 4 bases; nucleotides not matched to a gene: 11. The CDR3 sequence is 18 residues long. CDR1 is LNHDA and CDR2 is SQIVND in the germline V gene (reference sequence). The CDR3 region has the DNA TGTGCCAGTAGTATTCGGGGACTAGCGGGAGTATTTAGATACGAGCAGTACTTC. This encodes CASSIRGLAGVFRYEQYF. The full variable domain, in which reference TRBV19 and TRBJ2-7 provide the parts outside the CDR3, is DGGITQSPKYLFRKEGQNVTLSCEQNLNHDAMYWYRQDPGQGLRLIYYSQIVNDFQKGDIAEGYSVSREKKESFPLTVTSAQKNPTAFYLCASSIRGLAGVFRYEQYFGPGTRLTVT.

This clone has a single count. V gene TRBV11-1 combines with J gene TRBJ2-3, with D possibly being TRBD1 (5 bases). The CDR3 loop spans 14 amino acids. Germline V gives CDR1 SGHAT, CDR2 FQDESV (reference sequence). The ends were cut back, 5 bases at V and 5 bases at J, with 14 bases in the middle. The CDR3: CASSTQGPRDTQYF. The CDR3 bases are TGTGCCAGCAGCACCCAGGGCCCCCGAGATACGCAGTATTTT.

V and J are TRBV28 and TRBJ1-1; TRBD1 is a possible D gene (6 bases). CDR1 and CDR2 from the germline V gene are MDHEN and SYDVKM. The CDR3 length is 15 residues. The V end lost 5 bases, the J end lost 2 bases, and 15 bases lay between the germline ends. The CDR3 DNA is TGTGCCAGCAGTATCCGGGACACCCTTAACACTGAAGCTTTCTTT. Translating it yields CASSIRDTLNTEAFF.

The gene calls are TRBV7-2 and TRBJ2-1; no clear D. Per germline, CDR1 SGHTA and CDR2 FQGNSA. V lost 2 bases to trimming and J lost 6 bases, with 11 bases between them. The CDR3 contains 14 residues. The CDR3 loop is CASSLSLVVNEQFF. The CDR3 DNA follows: TGTGCCAGCAGCTTAAGTCTAGTCGTCAATGAGCAGTTCTTC.

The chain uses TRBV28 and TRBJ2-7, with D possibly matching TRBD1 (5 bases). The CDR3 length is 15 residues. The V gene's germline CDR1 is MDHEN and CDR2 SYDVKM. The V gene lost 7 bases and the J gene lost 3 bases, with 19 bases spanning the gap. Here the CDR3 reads CASTKMQGFFYEQYF. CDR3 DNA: TGTGCCAGCACCAAAATGCAGGGTTTTTTCTACGAGCAGTACTTC.

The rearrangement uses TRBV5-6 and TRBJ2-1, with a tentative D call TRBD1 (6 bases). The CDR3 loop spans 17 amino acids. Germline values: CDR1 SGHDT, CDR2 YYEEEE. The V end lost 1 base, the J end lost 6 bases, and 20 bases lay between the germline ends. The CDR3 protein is CASSLSYRDPVGNEQFF. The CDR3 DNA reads TGTGCCAGCAGCTTGTCCTACAGGGACCCGGTGGGCAATGAGCAGTTCTTC.